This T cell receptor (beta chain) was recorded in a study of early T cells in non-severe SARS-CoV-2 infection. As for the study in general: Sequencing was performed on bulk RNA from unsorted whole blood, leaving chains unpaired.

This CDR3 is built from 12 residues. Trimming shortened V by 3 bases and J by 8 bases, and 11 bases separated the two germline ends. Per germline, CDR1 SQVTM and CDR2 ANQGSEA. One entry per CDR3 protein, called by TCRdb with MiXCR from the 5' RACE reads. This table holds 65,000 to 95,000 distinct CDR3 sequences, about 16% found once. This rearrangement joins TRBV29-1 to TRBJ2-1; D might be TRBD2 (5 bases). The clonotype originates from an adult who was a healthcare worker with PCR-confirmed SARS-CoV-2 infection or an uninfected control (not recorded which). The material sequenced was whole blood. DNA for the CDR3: TGCAGCGTTGACCGGGATCTCGATGAGCAGTTCTTC. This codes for CSVDRDLDEQFF.